Below are 15 T cell receptor beta chains sequenced from a single sample in a study of blood T cell repertoires in COVID-19. Produced via immunoSEQ multiplex PCR; TCRdb's table is partial and in-frame only. This table has about 120,000 clones, around 89% appearing once. Sequencing used peripheral blood. The receptors were sampled from a human donor in a cohort sampled during active COVID-19.

This clone was detected many times. Other DNA variants within this sample encode the same CDR3. The rearrangement joins TRBV5-1 to TRBJ1-2; 8 bases match TRBD1. Germline lookup yields CDR1 SGHRS and CDR2 YFSETQ. The CDR3 totals 15 residues. Trimming removed 4 bases from V and 3 bases from J; junction bases left unmatched: 8. DNA of the CDR3: TGCGCCAGCAGCCCCGACAGGGGATGGGACTATGGCTACACCTTC. It codes for CASSPDRGWDYGYTF.

The chain has TRBV27 and TRBJ2-3, with TRBD2 matching over 13 bases. CDR1 MNHEY and CDR2 SMNVEV come from the germline V gene (reference sequence). V trimming: 5 bases; J trimming: 9 bases; junction bases outside the gene matches: 8. This CDR3 comprises 15 residues. This chain's CDR3 is CASSQLAGGRATQYF. The CDR3 bases are TGTGCCAGCAGTCAACTAGCGGGGGGGCGAGCGACGCAGTATTTT.

This clone showed up just once. This chain uses TRBV5-1 with TRBJ2-3, with 8 bases aligning to TRBD1. CDR1 and CDR2 from the germline V gene are SGHRS and YFSETQ. V dropped 4 bases and J dropped 4; count of bases not matched to a gene: 5. This CDR3 is 14 amino acids long. CDR3 region: CASSRGQGADTQYF. The CDR3 nucleotides read TGCGCCAGCAGCCGTGGACAGGGCGCAGATACGCAGTATTTT.

The genes are TRBV27 and TRBJ2-4; 13 bases are a match to TRBD2. With 6 bases clipped from V and 4 bases from J, the junction kept 6 bases outside the gene matches. This CDR3 region has 16 residues. In germline, CDR1 is MNHEY, CDR2 SMNVEV (reference sequence). CDR3 region: CASSTLAGGIKNIQYF. CDR3 coding DNA: TGTGCCAGCAGCACACTAGCGGGAGGGATAAAAAACATTCAGTACTTC.

V is TRBV5-1 and J is TRBJ2-1, with D possibly TRBD2 on 6 matching bases. The CDR3 totals 16 residues. Trimming removed 4 bases at V and 0 bases at J, with 14 bases between. CDR1 and CDR2 (germline): SGHRS, YFSETQ. The CDR3 DNA reads TGCGCCAGCAGCCGCGAGATCGGGAGCTCCTACAATGAGCAGTTCTTC. Translated: CASSREIGSSYNEQFF.

The chain employs TRBV3-1 (or the pseudogene TRBV3-2) and TRBJ2-3; 8 positions match TRBD2. CDR1 and CDR2 (germline): LGHDT, YNNKEL (reference sequence). This CDR3 is built from 18 residues. The V segment lost 0 bases and the J segment 1 base; nucleotides outside the gene matches: 9. CDR3 loop: CASSQDISAGGRTDTQYF. CDR3 sequence (DNA): TGTGCCAGCAGCCAAGATATTAGCGCGGGGGGCCGCACAGATACGCAGTATTTT.

V is TRBV9 and J is TRBJ1-1; the D gene is possibly TRBD1 (5 bases). V was cut by 4 bases and J by 1 base, with 11 bases left in between. Germline CDR1 and CDR2: SGDLS and YYNGEE. This CDR3 comprises 14 residues. The CDR3 sequence: CASSTGFSNTEAFF. The CDR3 region has the DNA TGTGCCAGCAGCACAGGTTTCTCGAACACTGAAGCTTTCTTT.

The V call is TRBV4-2, the J call TRBJ2-3; 11 bases match TRBD2. This CDR3 is 15 amino acids long. Unmatched junction bases numbered 1, after V lost 5 bases and J lost 0 bases. The germline gives CDR1 LGHNA, CDR2 YNFKEQ. The CDR3 reads CASSVAGGSTDTQYF. The CDR3 nucleotides read TGTGCCAGCAGCGTAGCGGGAGGGAGCACAGATACGCAGTATTTT.

This clone was recorded a few times. The genes are TRBV28 and TRBJ1-2; 9 nucleotides line up with TRBD1. V was clipped by 6 bases and J by 4 bases; unmatched bases: 12. CDR1 and CDR2 from the germline V gene are MDHEN and SYDVKM. The CDR3 runs 16 residues. The CDR3 protein is CASRSTGTGKTYGYTF. In DNA, the CDR3 is TGTGCCAGCAGATCCACCGGGACAGGGAAAACCTATGGCTACACCTTC.

This chain links TRBV29-1 with TRBJ1-2; D gene uncertain. Trimming took off 7 bases at V and 3 bases at J, with 9 bases between the two ends. The CDR3 sequence is 11 residues long. Germline V CDR1 and CDR2: SQVTM, ANQGSEA. The CDR3 DNA reads as TGCAGCGCAACCTTAGACTATGGCTACACCTTC. It is translated as CSATLDYGYTF.

This chain links TRBV7-8 with TRBJ2-7; D possibly corresponds to TRBD1 (5 bases). Germline V gives CDR1 SGHVS, CDR2 FQNEAQ. The CDR3 spans 13 residues. V lost 1 base, J lost 4 bases, and 8 bases lay in between. CDR3 sequence reads: CASSLGQKYEQYF. CDR3 coding DNA: TGTGCCAGCAGCTTAGGACAGAAATACGAGCAGTACTTC.

The rearrangement links TRBV5-7 to TRBJ2-3, with a possible D match to TRBD1 (8 bases). TRBV5-7 is an open reading frame, and its role is uncertain. The CDR3 has 17 residues. The V end was cut by 4 bases, the J end by 5 bases, with 23 bases between. DNA of the CDR3: TGTGCCAGCAGCCCAGGCTACAGGGGGGGGTGTATAGATACGCAGTATTTT. It yields the protein CASSPGYRGGCIDTQYF.

The V gene is TRBV6-1, the J gene TRBJ2-3, with D tentatively TRBD2 (5 bases). Germline V CDR1 and CDR2: MNHNS, SASEGT. V dropped 1 base and J dropped 4 bases, with 18 bases sitting between them. The CDR3 runs to 17 residues. CDR3: CASSEGPLIGGSDTQYF. Written as DNA, the CDR3 is TGTGCCAGCAGTGAAGGCCCTCTAATCGGAGGCTCAGATACGCAGTATTTT.

The chain employs TRBV27 and TRBJ2-7; 7 bases are shared with TRBD2. Trimming cost V 5 bases and J 3 bases; bases outside gene matches: 10. Germline loops: CDR1 MNHEY, CDR2 SMNVEV (reference sequence). CDR3 length equals 15 residues. CDR3 in DNA: TGTGCCAGCAGTAGAATCTTTGGCGGGGGCTACGAGCAGTACTTC. Protein product: CASSRIFGGGYEQYF.

This clone was observed once. Other DNA sequences in the same sample also yield this CDR3. The chain recombines TRBV11-2 with TRBJ2-7; D is possibly TRBD1 (5 bases). CDR1 is SGHAT and CDR2 is FQNNGV in the germline V gene. CDR3 length: 15 residues. Trimming took off 3 bases at V and 0 bases at J, with 12 bases between the two ends. As DNA, the CDR3 is TGTGCCAGCAGCTTGTTGGCAGGGCCCTCCTACGAGCAGTACTTC. It is translated as CASSLLAGPSYEQYF.